The rows below give T cell receptor beta chains drawn from one sample of a study of blood T cell repertoires in COVID-19. Repertoires were generated with immunoSEQ multiplex PCR, while TCRdb's copy carries only in-frame clones and drops some. This table has 75,000 to 85,000 clones, 88% appearing once. The specimen sequenced was peripheral blood. Every receptor here comes from a man in his forties or fifties with active COVID-19. CDR3s include the opening cysteine and the closing phenylalanine or tryptophan. The order of the fields is V gene, CDR3 length, J gene, D gene, clone size, CDR3 protein, CDR3 DNA. The D gene is left open where the match is weak. Expanded clones get a size class; other rows say once, few or many, or leave the size out.

TRBV7-7	13	TRBJ2-1	.	.	CASSAGSPKEQFF	TGTGCCAGCAGCGCCGGGTCTCCTAAGGAGCAGTTCTTC
TRBV5-4	15	TRBJ1-1	TRBD1	.	CASSFTNRGETEAFF	TGTGCCAGCAGCTTTACTAACAGGGGGGAGACTGAAGCTTTCTTT
TRBV5-1	14	TRBJ1-6	TRBD1	.	CASRAGGKDSPLHF	TGCGCCAGCAGGGCAGGGGGCAAGGATTCACCCCTCCACTTT
TRBV5-1	16	TRBJ1-3	TRBD1	.	CASSAMDRGRGNTIYF	TGCGCCAGCAGCGCTATGGACAGGGGGCGGGGAAACACCATATATTTT
TRBV4-3	15	TRBJ1-4	TRBD1	once	CASSQEGTGVEKLFF	TGCGCCAGCAGCCAAGAGGGGACAGGGGTAGAAAAACTGTTTTTT
TRBV11-2	16	TRBJ1-1	.	.	CASSATVWDKVTEAFF	TGTGCCAGCAGCGCGACCGTCTGGGACAAGGTTACTGAAGCTTTCTTT
TRBV4-1	15	TRBJ1-5	.	.	CASSLWDNSNQPQHF	TGCGCCAGCAGCCTATGGGACAATAGCAATCAGCCCCAGCATTTT
TRBV2	14	TRBJ1-4	TRBD1	.	CASSQTGGREKLFF	TGTGCCAGCAGCCAGACAGGGGGAAGGGAAAAACTGTTTTTT
TRBV7-9	13	TRBJ2-1	TRBD1	.	CASSRQGYNEQFF	TGTGCCAGCAGTAGACAGGGTTACAATGAGCAGTTCTTC
TRBV27	15	TRBJ2-3	TRBD1	.	CASRRQGEYTDTQYF	TGTGCCAGCAGAAGACAGGGAGAGTACACAGATACGCAGTATTTT
TRBV18	14	TRBJ1-5	TRBD1	.	CASSPTGGFQPQHF	TGTGCCAGCTCACCAACAGGGGGCTTCCAGCCCCAGCATTTT
TRBV7-2	14	TRBJ1-6	.	.	CASSFRQNNSPLHF	TGTGCCAGCAGCTTTCGACAGAATAATTCACCCCTCCACTTT
TRBV5-1	14	TRBJ1-2	.	.	CASSLWQGPDGYTF	TGCGCCAGCAGCTTGTGGCAGGGTCCGGATGGCTACACCTTC
TRBV5-8	14	TRBJ2-7	TRBD1	.	CASTLRGQGAKQYF	TGTGCCAGCACCTTGAGGGGACAGGGGGCCAAGCAGTACTTC
TRBV6-2/TRBV6-3	15	TRBJ1-5	.	.	CASSPRGAGNQPQHF	TGTGCCAGCAGCCCGCGGGGGGCGGGCAATCAGCCCCAGCATTTT
TRBV18	14	TRBJ2-5	TRBD1	.	CASSRAGGPETQYF	TGTGCCAGCTCACGAGCAGGGGGCCCGGAGACCCAGTACTTC
TRBV2	14	TRBJ1-2	TRBD1	.	CASSGTGGDYGYTF	TGTGCCAGCAGTGGTACAGGGGGAGACTATGGCTACACCTTC
TRBV5-1	16	TRBJ2-1	TRBD2	.	CASSLVGAGEGDEQFF	TGCGCCAGCAGCTTGGTCGGGGCGGGAGAAGGGGATGAGCAGTTCTTC
TRBV5-1	17	TRBJ2-1	TRBD2	.	CASSLGLAGVLYNEQFF	TGCGCCAGCAGCTTGGGACTAGCGGGAGTGTTATACAATGAGCAGTTCTTC
TRBV7-9	13	TRBJ1-2	.	.	CASSQAQAYGYTF	TGTGCCAGCAGCCAGGCCCAGGCCTATGGCTACACCTTC
TRBV2	14	TRBJ1-3	.	few	CASSEVGSGNTIYF	TGTGCCAGCAGTGAAGTCGGCTCTGGAAACACCATATATTTT
TRBV7-2	14	TRBJ2-7	.	.	CASSSRQGMGEQYF	TGTGCCAGCAGCTCCCGGCAGGGGATGGGTGAGCAGTACTTC